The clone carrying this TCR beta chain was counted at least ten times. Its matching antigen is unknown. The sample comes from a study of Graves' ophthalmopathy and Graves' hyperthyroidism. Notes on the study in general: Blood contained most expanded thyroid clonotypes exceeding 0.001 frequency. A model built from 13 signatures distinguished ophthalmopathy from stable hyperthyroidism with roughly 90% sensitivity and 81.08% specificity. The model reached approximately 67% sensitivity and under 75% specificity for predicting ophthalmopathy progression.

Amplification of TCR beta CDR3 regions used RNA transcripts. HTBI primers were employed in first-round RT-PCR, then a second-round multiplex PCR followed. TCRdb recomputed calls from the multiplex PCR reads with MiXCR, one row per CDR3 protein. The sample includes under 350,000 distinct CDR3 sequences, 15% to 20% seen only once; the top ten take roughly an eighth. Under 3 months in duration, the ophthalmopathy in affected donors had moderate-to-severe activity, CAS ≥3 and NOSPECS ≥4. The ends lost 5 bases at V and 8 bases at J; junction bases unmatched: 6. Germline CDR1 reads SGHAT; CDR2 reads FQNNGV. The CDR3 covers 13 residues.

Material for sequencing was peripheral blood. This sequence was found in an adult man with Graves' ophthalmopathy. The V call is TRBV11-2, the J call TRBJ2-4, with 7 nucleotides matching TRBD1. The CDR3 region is CASSKIDRDIQYF. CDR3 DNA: TGTGCCAGCAGCAAAATCGACAGGGACATTCAGTACTTC.